This is a list of T cell receptor beta chains from one sample in a study of T cell responses to AZD1222 COVID-19 vaccine. TCRdb's copy holds only in-frame clones and misses some; the assay was immunoSEQ multiplex PCR. The table includes fewer than 80,000 clones, about 91% detected once. The sequencing used peripheral blood, collected 28 days after the second dose of the MenACWY control vaccine. The origin of the receptors is an adult who received the MenACWY meningococcal vaccine as a control. CDR3s include the opening cysteine and the closing phenylalanine or tryptophan. The D gene is left open where the match is weak. Clone size, where shown, is once, few, many, or a class for clones that have expanded.

j_call: TRBJ2-4
d_call: -
v_call: TRBV9
clone_size: once
cdr3_nt: TGTGCCAGCACCGAAAGAGGTCTTGCCAAAAACATTCAGTACTTC
cdr3_aa: CASTERGLAKNIQYF

j_call: TRBJ1-2
d_call: TRBD1
v_call: TRBV19
clone_size: -
cdr3_nt: TGTGCCAGTAGTACCAGGGGGGGGAACTATGGCTACACCTTC
cdr3_aa: CASSTRGGNYGYTF

j_call: TRBJ2-1
d_call: TRBD2
v_call: TRBV28
clone_size: -
cdr3_nt: TGTGCCAGCAGTCCACAGACTAGCGGGGCCTACAATGAGCAGTTCTTC
cdr3_aa: CASSPQTSGAYNEQFF

j_call: TRBJ1-6
d_call: TRBD1
v_call: TRBV25-1
clone_size: -
cdr3_nt: TGTGCCAGCTCAAGGAGCCGGACAGGGAATTCACCCCTCCACTTT
cdr3_aa: CASSRSRTGNSPLHF

j_call: TRBJ1-1
d_call: -
v_call: TRBV19
clone_size: -
cdr3_nt: TGTGCCACCCGTCGGGGGCCCACTGAAGCTTTCTTT
cdr3_aa: CATRRGPTEAFF

j_call: TRBJ2-2
d_call: TRBD2
v_call: TRBV28
clone_size: -
cdr3_nt: TGTGCCAGCCATGGGGGGACTAGCGTCCGAACCGGGGAGCTGTTTTTT
cdr3_aa: CASHGGTSVRTGELFF

j_call: TRBJ1-2
d_call: -
v_call: TRBV27
clone_size: -
cdr3_nt: TGTGCCAGCAGTTGGAAGGGGTCGAACTATGGCTACACCTTC
cdr3_aa: CASSWKGSNYGYTF

j_call: TRBJ2-1
d_call: TRBD2
v_call: TRBV9
clone_size: -
cdr3_nt: TGTGCCAGCAGCGTAGGATCAGCGGGGGGAGGCCCCTACAATGAGCAGTTCTTC
cdr3_aa: CASSVGSAGGGPYNEQFF

j_call: TRBJ2-1
d_call: -
v_call: TRBV12-3/TRBV12-4
clone_size: once
cdr3_nt: TGTGCCAGCAGTTACCTTAGCTACAATGAGCAGTTCTTC
cdr3_aa: CASSYLSYNEQFF

j_call: TRBJ1-6
d_call: TRBD1
v_call: TRBV19
clone_size: few
cdr3_nt: TGTGCCAGTAGGGCCCGGACAGGAGATAATTCACCCCTCCACTTT
cdr3_aa: CASRARTGDNSPLHF

j_call: TRBJ1-5
d_call: TRBD1
v_call: TRBV2
clone_size: -
cdr3_nt: TGTGCCAGCAGTGAGGCAAACAGGGGAAATCAGCCCCAGCATTTT
cdr3_aa: CASSEANRGNQPQHF

j_call: TRBJ2-7
d_call: -
v_call: TRBV28
clone_size: -
cdr3_nt: TGTGCCAGCAGTTTAAGAATTGAGCCCTACGAGCAGTACTTC
cdr3_aa: CASSLRIEPYEQYF

j_call: TRBJ1-6
d_call: -
v_call: TRBV30
clone_size: -
cdr3_nt: TGTGCCTGGAGACTGAGCTCCTATAATTCACCCCTCCACTTT
cdr3_aa: CAWRLSSYNSPLHF

j_call: TRBJ1-5
d_call: -
v_call: TRBV19
clone_size: -
cdr3_nt: TGTGCCAGTAGGTCCGGGCGGACAGGCAATCAGCCCCAGCATTTT
cdr3_aa: CASRSGRTGNQPQHF

j_call: TRBJ1-2
d_call: -
v_call: TRBV6-6
clone_size: -
cdr3_nt: TGTGCCAGCAGTGGCCAGGGGAGCTTGAACTATGGCTACACCTTC
cdr3_aa: CASSGQGSLNYGYTF

j_call: TRBJ1-2
d_call: -
v_call: TRBV4-3
clone_size: few
cdr3_nt: TGCGCCAGCAGCCCGCAACCGGGGGATTATGGCTACACCTTC
cdr3_aa: CASSPQPGDYGYTF

j_call: TRBJ1-3
d_call: TRBD1
v_call: TRBV3-1/TRBV3-2
clone_size: -
cdr3_nt: TGTGCCAGCACGACAGGGGACTCTGGAAACACCATATATTTT
cdr3_aa: CASTTGDSGNTIYF

j_call: TRBJ2-7
d_call: TRBD1
v_call: TRBV12-3/TRBV12-4
clone_size: -
cdr3_nt: TGTGCCAGCAGTCCGACAGGGTACGAGCAGTACTTC
cdr3_aa: CASSPTGYEQYF

j_call: TRBJ2-3
d_call: -
v_call: TRBV11-2
clone_size: -
cdr3_nt: TGTGCCAGCAGCTTATTCCCACAAGATACGCAGTATTTT
cdr3_aa: CASSLFPQDTQYF

j_call: TRBJ2-7
d_call: TRBD1
v_call: TRBV18
clone_size: -
cdr3_nt: TGTGCCAGCTCACCGAAGTTCTTGACAGGGGCCAGCTACGAGCAGTACTTC
cdr3_aa: CASSPKFLTGASYEQYF

j_call: TRBJ1-3
d_call: TRBD1
v_call: TRBV7-8
clone_size: -
cdr3_nt: TGTGCCAGCGGGATTGGACAGGGACGAAACACCATATATTTT
cdr3_aa: CASGIGQGRNTIYF

j_call: TRBJ1-6
d_call: TRBD1
v_call: TRBV3-1/TRBV3-2
clone_size: -
cdr3_nt: TGTGCCAGCAGCCCCAGGGACAGATATAATTCACCCCTCCACTTT
cdr3_aa: CASSPRDRYNSPLHF

j_call: TRBJ2-3
d_call: -
v_call: TRBV20-1
clone_size: -
cdr3_nt: TGCAGTGCTAGTCTTGACCGGGATCGCACAGATACGCAGTATTTT
cdr3_aa: CSASLDRDRTDTQYF

j_call: TRBJ1-1
d_call: -
v_call: TRBV3-1/TRBV3-2
clone_size: -
cdr3_nt: TGTGCCAGCAGCCAAGAGGTGGGAAAGGAAGCTTTCTTT
cdr3_aa: CASSQEVGKEAFF

j_call: TRBJ1-2
d_call: -
v_call: TRBV3-1/TRBV3-2
clone_size: -
cdr3_nt: TGTGCCAGCAGCCAAGACCATCTGGGGGGTTTTGGCTACACCTTC
cdr3_aa: CASSQDHLGGFGYTF

j_call: TRBJ1-6
d_call: -
v_call: TRBV27
clone_size: few
cdr3_nt: TGTGCCAGCAGGATATCAGGCTCCTATAATTCACCCCTCCACTTT
cdr3_aa: CASRISGSYNSPLHF

j_call: TRBJ2-3
d_call: -
v_call: TRBV7-8
clone_size: -
cdr3_nt: TGTGCCAGCAGCATGAAGAGGGGGGATCGCACAGATACGCAGTATTTT
cdr3_aa: CASSMKRGDRTDTQYF

j_call: TRBJ1-1
d_call: -
v_call: TRBV10-2
clone_size: -
cdr3_nt: TGCGCCAGCCCGCCGTCGAGGCAGTCGAACACTGAAGCTTTCTTT
cdr3_aa: CASPPSRQSNTEAFF

j_call: TRBJ2-7
d_call: -
v_call: TRBV7-2
clone_size: -
cdr3_nt: TGTGCCAGCAGCTCTTTAGAAACCTACGAGCAGTACTTC
cdr3_aa: CASSSLETYEQYF

j_call: TRBJ2-3
d_call: -
v_call: TRBV11-3
clone_size: once
cdr3_nt: TGTGCCAGCAGCCCAGGCACAGATACGCAGTATTTT
cdr3_aa: CASSPGTDTQYF

j_call: TRBJ1-4
d_call: -
v_call: TRBV29-1
clone_size: -
cdr3_nt: TGCAGCTTTCAGTCGGGTGAAAAACTGTTTTTT
cdr3_aa: CSFQSGEKLFF

j_call: TRBJ1-1
d_call: TRBD1
v_call: TRBV29-1
clone_size: few
cdr3_nt: TGCAGCGTTCGGACAGGGGACACTGAAGCTTTCTTT
cdr3_aa: CSVRTGDTEAFF

j_call: TRBJ1-5
d_call: -
v_call: TRBV10-3
clone_size: -
cdr3_nt: TGTGCCATCAGTGAGTCAAGGGCCGGAGAGCAGCCCCAGCATTTT
cdr3_aa: CAISESRAGEQPQHF

j_call: TRBJ2-7
d_call: -
v_call: TRBV3-1/TRBV3-2
clone_size: -
cdr3_nt: TGTGCCAGCAGCCCCGCGAACAGGGCTTACGAGCAGTACTTC
cdr3_aa: CASSPANRAYEQYF

j_call: TRBJ1-1
d_call: TRBD1
v_call: TRBV19
clone_size: -
cdr3_nt: TGTGCCAGTATGGTGACAGGGGCATGGACTGAAGCTTTCTTT
cdr3_aa: CASMVTGAWTEAFF

j_call: TRBJ1-2
d_call: -
v_call: TRBV24-1
clone_size: -
cdr3_nt: TGTGCCACCAGTGATTCCACGGAGGGCTATGGCTACACCTTC
cdr3_aa: CATSDSTEGYGYTF

j_call: TRBJ2-2
d_call: TRBD2
v_call: TRBV11-2
clone_size: -
cdr3_nt: TGTGCCAGCAGCTTAAGGGCTAGCGGCAACACCGGGGAGCTGTTTTTT
cdr3_aa: CASSLRASGNTGELFF

j_call: TRBJ1-2
d_call: -
v_call: TRBV3-1/TRBV3-2
clone_size: -
cdr3_nt: TGTGCCAGCAGCCACACCTATGGCTACACCTTC
cdr3_aa: CASSHTYGYTF

j_call: TRBJ1-2
d_call: TRBD1
v_call: TRBV7-8
clone_size: once
cdr3_nt: TGTGCCAGCAGCCGGACAGGGAACTATGGCTACACCTTC
cdr3_aa: CASSRTGNYGYTF

j_call: TRBJ1-2
d_call: TRBD1
v_call: TRBV29-1
clone_size: -
cdr3_nt: TGCAGCGTTGGGATGACAGGGTTGAGGTATGGCTACACCTTC
cdr3_aa: CSVGMTGLRYGYTF

j_call: TRBJ1-2
d_call: TRBD1
v_call: TRBV5-1
clone_size: -
cdr3_nt: TGCGCCAGCAGCTTGGAAGGGGGCGGAGATGGCTACACCTTC
cdr3_aa: CASSLEGGGDGYTF

j_call: TRBJ1-6
d_call: -
v_call: TRBV7-9
clone_size: -
cdr3_nt: TGTGCCAGCAGCTTAGACGACAGTCAAAGCTCCTATAATTCACCCCTCCACTTT
cdr3_aa: CASSLDDSQSSYNSPLHF

j_call: TRBJ1-1
d_call: -
v_call: TRBV30
clone_size: -
cdr3_nt: TGTGCCTGGAGTAGCGACCTAGAGGCTGAAGCTTTCTTT
cdr3_aa: CAWSSDLEAEAFF

j_call: TRBJ1-3
d_call: -
v_call: TRBV6-5
clone_size: -
cdr3_nt: TGTGCCAGCATGGGAACTCGGGCCGGAAACACCATATATTTT
cdr3_aa: CASMGTRAGNTIYF

j_call: TRBJ1-4
d_call: TRBD1
v_call: TRBV6-5
clone_size: -
cdr3_nt: TGTGCCAGCCGGTTTCAGGGACAGGGGTATGAAAAACTGTTTTTT
cdr3_aa: CASRFQGQGYEKLFF

j_call: TRBJ2-1
d_call: TRBD1
v_call: TRBV12-5
clone_size: -
cdr3_nt: TGTGCTAGTGGTTTGGCCGCCGGGACAGCAACCCATGAGCAGTTCTTC
cdr3_aa: CASGLAAGTATHEQFF

j_call: TRBJ2-5
d_call: TRBD1
v_call: TRBV7-2
clone_size: -
cdr3_nt: TGTGCCAGCAGCCAGCACAGGGGGCGAGAGACCCAGTACTTC
cdr3_aa: CASSQHRGRETQYF

j_call: TRBJ1-1
d_call: -
v_call: TRBV4-1
clone_size: -
cdr3_nt: TGCGCCAGCAGCCCTCGGGTGATTTGGGGACGAAATAACACTGAAGCTTTCTTT
cdr3_aa: CASSPRVIWGRNNTEAFF

j_call: TRBJ2-5
d_call: -
v_call: TRBV9
clone_size: once
cdr3_nt: TGTGCCAGCAGCGTAGTACCGGACGGGGGTACAGAGACCCAGTACTTC
cdr3_aa: CASSVVPDGGTETQYF

j_call: TRBJ1-4
d_call: -
v_call: TRBV28
clone_size: -
cdr3_nt: TGTGCCAGCGCCTCGACTGCAACTAATGAAAAACTGTTTTTT
cdr3_aa: CASASTATNEKLFF

j_call: TRBJ1-1
d_call: TRBD1
v_call: TRBV7-9
clone_size: once
cdr3_nt: TGTGCCAGCAGCTTAGCAGGACAGGGGAACACTGAAGCTTTCTTT
cdr3_aa: CASSLAGQGNTEAFF

j_call: TRBJ2-1
d_call: -
v_call: TRBV9
clone_size: -
cdr3_nt: TGTGCCAGCAGTCTAACACCCAACTCCTACAATGAGCAGTTCTTC
cdr3_aa: CASSLTPNSYNEQFF

j_call: TRBJ1-2
d_call: -
v_call: TRBV18
clone_size: -
cdr3_nt: TGTGCCAGCTCACCGAGAGCTAACCAAAACCCCCTCTTC
cdr3_aa: CASSPRANQNPLF

j_call: TRBJ2-7
d_call: -
v_call: TRBV7-9
clone_size: -
cdr3_nt: TGTGCCAGCAGCGTCACGGGCAACTCCTACGAGCAGTACTTC
cdr3_aa: CASSVTGNSYEQYF

j_call: TRBJ2-3
d_call: TRBD2
v_call: TRBV3-1/TRBV3-2
clone_size: -
cdr3_nt: TGTGCCAGCAGCCATGTTACTGGACTAGCGGGCACAGATACGCAGTATTTT
cdr3_aa: CASSHVTGLAGTDTQYF

j_call: TRBJ2-1
d_call: TRBD2
v_call: TRBV15
clone_size: -
cdr3_nt: TGTGCCACCAGCAGAGACCTAGCGGGGGATAGCAATGAGCAGTTCTTC
cdr3_aa: CATSRDLAGDSNEQFF

j_call: TRBJ1-2
d_call: -
v_call: TRBV7-2
clone_size: -
cdr3_nt: TGTGCCAGCAGCTCAACAGGGAATGAGGGCTATGGCTACACCTTC
cdr3_aa: CASSSTGNEGYGYTF

j_call: TRBJ2-7
d_call: TRBD2
v_call: TRBV27
clone_size: -
cdr3_nt: TGTGCCAGCTCCGGAGCGGGGGGGCCCAGCGAGCAGTACTTC
cdr3_aa: CASSGAGGPSEQYF